This T cell receptor beta chain comes out of a study of monozygotic twins with inflammatory bowel disease. Overall study findings and caveats: IBD patients share fewer clonotypes with other people than healthy twins do, especially with disease activity.

Researchers ran eight separate cDNA reactions for each sample. The cDNA of both the TCRalpha and TCRbeta chains was subjected to two nested PCRs of around 15 and 9 cycles. TCRdb reprocessed the 5' RACE reads and reports one entry per CDR3 protein, with no DNA. The listing records fewer than 450,000 distinct CDR3 sequences. CDR1 is ENHRY and CDR2 is SYGVKD in the germline V gene. The CDR3 runs to 15 residues. Turning to this clonotype: Antigen unknown.

Input material: blood. This TCR was recovered from a human donor with ulcerative colitis or Crohn's disease, or a healthy co-twin of an affected twin (not recorded which). This chain links TRBV10-3 with TRBJ1-2; TCRdb selects TRBD1, and the lack of DNA leaves this call unchecked. CDR3 sequence reads: CAISDEGQGAEGYTF.